The clone carrying this T cell receptor (beta chain) appeared once. The study ran its PCR with 60 Vbeta and 13 Jbeta primers. Here immunoSEQ multiplex PCR was the method, and the copy in TCRdb shows in-frame clones only, minus some. The table records around 93,000 clones, about four fifths of them present only once. The data stem from a study of cytomegalovirus exposure and HLA in healthy donors. Looked up from germline, CDR1 is LNHDA and CDR2 is SQIVND (reference sequence). The ends were cut back, 2 bases at V and 8 bases at J, with 12 bases in the middle. This CDR3 has 13 residues. Everyone who donated was a healthy bone marrow donor.

The V gene is TRBV19, the J gene TRBJ1-2, with D unclear. The specimen sequenced was PBMCs. The receptor was isolated from a woman between 35 and 50 years old in good health and CMV-seronegative. The CDR3, as DNA: TGTGCCAGTAGTATAAGCAGGCAAGACGGCTACACCTTC. This codes for CASSISRQDGYTF.